A selection of T cell receptor beta chains follows, all from one sample in a study of blood T cell repertoires in COVID-19. Assay: immunoSEQ multiplex PCR; the TCRdb copy retains only in-frame clones and omits some. Among a few hundred thousand clones listed, around 86% were seen once. The sequencing sample was made of peripheral blood. The receptors were gathered from a man younger than 35 with active or convalescent COVID-19. The CDR3 runs from the conserved cysteine through the conserved F or W. D genes are given only for firm matches.

v_call: TRBV10-3
j_call: TRBJ2-1
d_call: TRBD1
cdr3_aa: CATGTGGKGEQFF

v_call: TRBV15
j_call: TRBJ1-3
d_call: TRBD1
cdr3_aa: CATSRGQGVNTIYF

v_call: TRBV24-1
j_call: TRBJ2-6
d_call: TRBD2
cdr3_aa: CATSDPGGRGGANVLTF

v_call: TRBV9
j_call: TRBJ1-5
d_call: TRBD1
cdr3_aa: CASSATGGASQPQHF

v_call: TRBV9
j_call: TRBJ2-1
d_call: TRBD2
cdr3_aa: CASSLGLAAYNEQFF

v_call: TRBV28
j_call: TRBJ1-5
d_call: TRBD1
cdr3_aa: CASSYLSSTGLGNQPQHF

v_call: TRBV30
j_call: TRBJ2-7
d_call: TRBD1
cdr3_aa: CASLMLDRDREQYF

v_call: TRBV18
j_call: TRBJ2-1
d_call: NA
cdr3_aa: CASSPGIWDEQFF

v_call: TRBV6-5
j_call: TRBJ2-2
d_call: NA
cdr3_aa: CASSSLGLFTGELFF

v_call: TRBV5-1
j_call: TRBJ2-1
d_call: NA
cdr3_aa: CASSFRRNEQFF

v_call: TRBV5-1
j_call: TRBJ2-1
d_call: TRBD2
cdr3_aa: CASSLVAGAYNEQFF